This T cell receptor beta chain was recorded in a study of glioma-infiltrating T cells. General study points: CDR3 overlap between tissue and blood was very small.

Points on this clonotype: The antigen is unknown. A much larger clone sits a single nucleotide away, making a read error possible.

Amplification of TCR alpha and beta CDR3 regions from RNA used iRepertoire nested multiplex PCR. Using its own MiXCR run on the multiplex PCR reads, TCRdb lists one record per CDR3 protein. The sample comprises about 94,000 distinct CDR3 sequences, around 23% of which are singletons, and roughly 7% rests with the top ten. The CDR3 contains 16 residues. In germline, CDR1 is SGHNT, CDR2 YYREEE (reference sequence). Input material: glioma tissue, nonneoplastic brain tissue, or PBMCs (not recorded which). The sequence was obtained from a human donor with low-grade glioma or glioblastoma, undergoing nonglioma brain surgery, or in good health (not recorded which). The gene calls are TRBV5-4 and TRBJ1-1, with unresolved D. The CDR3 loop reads CASSSVGFPAYTEASF. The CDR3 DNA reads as TGTGCCAGCAGCTCCGTAGGTTTTCCCGCTTACACTGAAGCTTCCTTT. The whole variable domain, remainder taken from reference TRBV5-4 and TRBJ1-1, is ETGVTQSPTHLIKTRGQQVTLRCSSQSGHNTVSWYQQALGQGPQFIFQYYREEENGRGNFPPRFSGLQFPNYSSELNVNALELDDSALYLCASSSVGFPAYTEASFGQGTRLTVV.